A selection of T cell receptor beta chains follows, all from one sample in a study of T cells in Graves' hyperthyroidism and ophthalmopathy. TCRdb re-derived calls from the multiplex PCR reads in MiXCR, one entry per CDR3 protein. The sample records under 450,000 distinct CDR3 sequences, less than 20% being singletons. Sample: blood. These receptors all come from a young woman with Graves' hyperthyroidism. CDR3s leave out the opening cysteine and the closing phenylalanine or tryptophan. D genes are given only for firm matches.

AYNRAGSPLH	TRBV30	TRBJ1-6	-
AWSSGRMDEQF	TRBV30	TRBJ2-1	TRBD2
ASSVAGEFSYEQY	TRBV12-3/TRBV12-4	TRBJ2-7	TRBD2
ASSPSDKNYGYT	TRBV7-9	TRBJ1-2	-
ASSERTGEETQY	TRBV6-1	TRBJ2-5	TRBD1
ASCLGGQSTDQPQH	TRBV28	TRBJ1-5	-
ATSDDSTDTQY	TRBV24-1	TRBJ2-3	-
ASSYPDQGPAYNEQF	TRBV6-5	TRBJ2-1	-
ASSISGTGGRRSYGYT	TRBV12-3/TRBV12-4	TRBJ1-2	TRBD1
ASSVDRSSNQPQH	TRBV6-4	TRBJ1-5	-
ASSRTGPNTEAF	TRBV4-1	TRBJ1-1	-
ASSQEDPRSYNEQF	TRBV4-1	TRBJ2-1	-
ASSSAGTSGFEQY	TRBV6-2/TRBV6-3	TRBJ2-7	TRBD2
ASSLGGGVYAPGYT	TRBV13	TRBJ1-2	-
ASSLRDRAEGANVLT	TRBV6-1	TRBJ2-6	TRBD1
ASSLDLNTEAF	TRBV7-9	TRBJ1-1	-
ASSTGTGVETQY	TRBV11-2	TRBJ2-5	TRBD1
ASSLGRSNQPQH	TRBV27	TRBJ1-5	-
ASSPAGDSYGYT	TRBV16	TRBJ1-2	-
ASRGDGNQPQH	TRBV2	TRBJ1-5	-
ASSSDYGYT	TRBV12-3/TRBV12-4	TRBJ1-2	-
ASSLALGQGRPGEPF	TRBV13	TRBJ2-2	TRBD1
ASSLHNSPLH	TRBV28	TRBJ1-6	-
ASSSGTALYNYGYT	TRBV5-4	TRBJ1-2	TRBD1
ASSLTYGGNTIY	TRBV12-3/TRBV12-4	TRBJ1-3	-
ASSIAQGVGGYT	TRBV19	TRBJ1-2	-
ASSLRGVDTGELF	TRBV5-1	TRBJ2-2	-
ASSRGKGSGNTIY	TRBV11-3	TRBJ1-3	-
SVLQGAETQY	TRBV29-1	TRBJ2-5	TRBD1
ASSLDTDEAF	TRBV11-2	TRBJ1-1	-
ASVGVGEGNEQY	TRBV5-8	TRBJ2-7	-
ASSSNYEQY	TRBV7-9	TRBJ2-7	-
ASSWSPDSNQPQH	TRBV7-2	TRBJ1-5	-
ATPPSGTSTGANVLT	TRBV7-2	TRBJ2-6	-
ASSYSWTGDGYT	TRBV6-5	TRBJ1-2	TRBD1
ASGSGGGAGDTQY	TRBV28	TRBJ2-3	TRBD2
SASTGTAYNEQF	TRBV20-1	TRBJ2-1	TRBD1
AWSAGVNEQF	TRBV30	TRBJ2-1	-
ASSLAAGGLNDEQF	TRBV5-6	TRBJ2-1	-
SASPGGDTEAF	TRBV20-1	TRBJ1-1	-
ASSSRTSGETDTQY	TRBV18	TRBJ2-3	TRBD2